Each of the 26 T cell receptor beta chains below was sequenced from the same sample in a study of T-cell reconstitution after alpha-beta-depleted transplantation in children. TCRbeta library construction was performed incorporating unique molecular identifiers. MiXCR was run by TCRdb on the PCR reads, yielding one entry per CDR3 protein. The profile shows a few hundred thousand distinct CDR3 sequences, 10% to 15% of them singletons. Material: PBMCs, mostly from graft donor cells, obtained 360 days after TCRalphabeta/CD19-depleted stem cell transplant. These receptors originate from a male patient aged 10 to 17 who had a stem cell transplant for acute myeloid leukemia, so the T cells may come from the graft donor.

This chain connects TRBV7-9 to TRBJ2-3, with D uncertain. This CDR3 spans 15 amino acids. The germline V gene encodes CDR1 SEHNR and CDR2 FQNEAQ (reference sequence). Trimming cost V 4 bases and J 2 bases, with 13 bases left between them. The CDR3 here is CASSSPEGYTDTQYF. As DNA, the CDR3 is TGTGCCAGCAGCTCCCCGGAAGGGTACACAGATACGCAGTATTTT.

The V and J genes are TRBV28 and TRBJ2-7; 7 bases agree with TRBD2. The V segment lost 2 bases and the J segment 4 bases; nucleotides outside the gene matches: 8. Germline CDR1 reads MDHEN; CDR2 reads SYDVKM. The CDR3 is made up of 15 amino acids. The CDR3 DNA follows: TGTGCCAGCAGTTTAGTGGGAGGGCCTGATTACGAGCAGTACTTC. Its translation is CASSLVGGPDYEQYF.

This clonotype was recorded at least ten times. The rearrangement uses TRBV20-1 and TRBJ2-1, with a possible D match to TRBD2 (5 bases). Deletions cut 6 bases from V and 3 bases from J, with 12 bases between. The length of the CDR3 is 13 residues. Germline-derived CDR1 and CDR2 are DFQATT and SNEGSKA (reference sequence). CDR3 sequence (DNA): TGCAGTGCAAGCGGTCATAGCTACAATGAGCAGTTCTTC. It encodes CSASGHSYNEQFF.

V gene TRBV20-1 combines with J gene TRBJ2-7; D is unresolved. The CDR3 runs to 12 residues. The germline CDR1 and CDR2 sequences are DFQATT and SNEGSKA (reference sequence). V shed 3 bases and J shed 5 bases, with 11 bases lying between them. The CDR3 sequence: CSASRTEDEQYF. The CDR3 region has the DNA TGCAGTGCTAGTCGAACAGAGGACGAGCAGTACTTC.

This clonotype showed up just a few times. The chain recombines TRBV7-2 with TRBJ2-1; possible D gene TRBD1, 6 bases. Looked up from germline, CDR1 is SGHTA and CDR2 is FQGNSA. Trimming took off 4 bases at V and 8 bases at J, with 21 bases between the two ends. The CDR3 covers 16 residues. CDR3 nucleotides: TGTGCCAGCAGCTCCGGCTGGGGGCTCAGGTGGGATGAGCAGTTCTTC. Translating gives CASSSGWGLRWDEQFF.

Turning to this clonotype: It is likely a read error, because the conserved phenylalanine at the end of the CDR3 is missing. This chain connects TRBV5-5 to TRBJ1-5, with D maybe TRBD1 (5 bases). Looked up from germline, CDR1 is SGHKS and CDR2 is YYEKEE (reference sequence). The CDR3 contains 16 residues. V was trimmed by 0 bases and J by 2 bases, leaving 12 bases between them. The CDR3 loop reads CASSLEAGWGNQPQHS. The CDR3 nucleotides read TGTGCCAGCAGCTTGGAGGCAGGGTGGGGCAATCAGCCCCAGCATTCT.

Details on this clonotype: Possible read error: a much larger clone is one base away. The conserved phenylalanine or tryptophan is not found at the CDR3 terminus, so this likely reflects a read error. The gene calls are TRBV30 and TRBJ2-3; a weak D match, TRBD2 (6 bases). The CDR3 runs 14 residues. Germline values: CDR1 GTSNPN, CDR2 SVGIG (reference sequence). Trimming stripped 3 bases from V and 0 bases from J, with 10 bases between. DNA of the CDR3: TGTGCCTGGAGATCTAGCGCGAGCACAGATACGCAGTATGTT. Protein product: CAWRSSASTDTQYV.

This clonotype showed up just a few times. The J gene is TRBJ2-5, the V gene TRBV5-1, with 10 bases lining up with TRBD2. V lost 4 bases to trimming and J lost 2 bases; unmatched junction nucleotides: 14. The germline gives CDR1 SGHRS, CDR2 YFSETQ. The CDR3 consists of 18 residues. The CDR3 nucleotides read TGCGCCAGCAGCCACGCCCTAGCGGGAGTAGGTGGGCAAGAGACCCAGTACTTC. Protein product: CASSHALAGVGGQETQYF.

This clonotype was detected a few times. CDR3 sequence: CASSQERRESGANVLTF. In nucleotides, the CDR3 is TGCGCCAGCAGCCAAGAACGTCGGGAGTCTGGGGCCAACGTCCTGACTTTC. This chain links TRBV4-3 with TRBJ2-6; perhaps TRBD2 as D (6 bases). V gave up 0 bases and J gave up 1 base, with 10 bases separating them. This CDR3 comprises 17 residues. CDR1 is LGHNA, CDR2 YSLEER, per germline.

The sample holds a few counts of this clonotype. V is TRBV18 and J is TRBJ2-2; D is unclear. Trimming removed 7 bases at V and 2 bases at J, with 5 bases between. The CDR3 contains 12 residues. Germline CDR1 is KGHSH and CDR2 is LQKENI. The CDR3 is CASYPNTGELFF. DNA of the CDR3: TGTGCCAGCTACCCTAACACCGGGGAGCTGTTTTTT.

This clonotype was observed at least ten times. The V gene is TRBV7-2, the J gene TRBJ2-7, with TRBD2 matching 12 bases. The CDR3 totals 19 residues. Germline CDR1 reads SGHTA; CDR2 reads FQGNSA. V shed 4 bases, J shed 2 bases, and the junction held 15 bases outside the gene matches. DNA of the CDR3: TGTGCCAGCAGCTCGACTACTAAAACTAGCGGGAGGTCCCCCTACGAGCAGTACTTC. Its translation: CASSSTTKTSGRSPYEQYF.

J is TRBJ2-5 and V is TRBV7-9, with TRBD2 matching over 9 bases. The CDR3 spans 16 residues. Germline V gene lookup returns CDR1 SEHNR and CDR2 FQNEAQ (reference sequence). The V gene end was trimmed by 5 bases and the J gene end by 5 bases; junction bases not matched to a gene: 12. The CDR3 region is CASSEPGLAPGETQYF. The CDR3 DNA follows: TGTGCCAGCAGCGAACCTGGACTAGCGCCAGGGGAGACCCAGTACTTC.

In this sample, this clonotype turned up a few times. This sequence joins TRBV29-1 and TRBJ2-1; 7 bases fit TRBD1. Germline values: CDR1 SQVTM, CDR2 ANQGSEA. V lost 2 bases and J lost 9; bases outside the gene matches: 10. The CDR3 is 14 amino acids. The CDR3 is CSVESGTRGLEQFF. For the CDR3, the DNA is TGCAGCGTTGAATCCGGGACAAGGGGGCTTGAGCAGTTCTTC.

The chain has TRBV30 and TRBJ2-7; tentative D call: TRBD2 (5 bases). There are 12 residues in the CDR3. Trimming cost V 2 bases and J 2 bases, with 7 bases left between them. CDR1 is GTSNPN and CDR2 is SVGIG in the germline V gene (reference sequence). The CDR3 sequence: CAWSSGAYEQYF. In nucleotides, the CDR3 is TGTGCCTGGAGTTCCGGGGCCTACGAGCAGTACTTC.

In nucleotides, the CDR3 is TGCAGCGTTGACGGCGGGGCCTACGAGCAGTACTTC. As protein: CSVDGGAYEQYF. The chain is built from TRBV29-1 and TRBJ2-7; maybe TRBD2 (6 bases). V gave up 3 bases and J gave up 2 bases, with 8 bases separating them. The CDR3 has 12 residues. Germline assignment: CDR1 SQVTM and CDR2 ANQGSEA.

The sample holds a few counts of this clonotype. The chain is built from TRBV4-3 and TRBJ2-7; D unresolved. The CDR3 extends over 13 amino acids. The germline CDR1 and CDR2 sequences are LGHNA and YSLEER. The ends were cut back, 0 bases at V and 2 bases at J, with 5 bases in the middle. CDR3 coding DNA: TGCGCCAGCAGCCAAGACAGTCCCTACGAGCAGTACTTC. The encoded protein is CASSQDSPYEQYF.

V usage is TRBV20-1 and J usage is TRBJ2-5, with TRBD2 matching over 9 bases. Germline values: CDR1 DFQATT, CDR2 SNEGSKA (reference sequence). The V gene end was trimmed by 5 bases and the J gene end by 4 bases; junction bases not matched to a gene: 8. The length of the CDR3 is 14 residues. The CDR3 region has the DNA TGCAGTGCTTTCCATAGCGGGAGTAGAGAGACCCAGTACTTC. Its protein product is CSAFHSGSRETQYF.

The V call is TRBV18, the J call TRBJ2-7; D remains unclear. Trimming took off 2 bases at V and 4 bases at J, with 15 bases between the two ends. Per the germline V gene, CDR1 is KGHSH and CDR2 is LQKENI. The CDR3 is 15 amino acids. The CDR3 is CASSPGAPLSYEQYF. DNA for the CDR3: TGTGCCAGCTCACCAGGCGCCCCGCTTAGTTACGAGCAGTACTTC.

This clonotype was seen many times. V is TRBV10-3 and J is TRBJ1-2, with D possibly TRBD1 on 5 matching bases. The CDR3 runs to 15 residues. Trimming shortened V by 7 bases and J by 1 base, and 16 bases separated the two germline ends. Germline V lookup: CDR1 ENHRY, CDR2 SYGVKD. This CDR3 reads CAITLAEGLNYGYTF. The CDR3 DNA reads TGTGCCATCACGCTCGCGGAGGGACTTAACTATGGCTACACCTTC.

This clonotype was picked up a small number of times. The chain is built from TRBV12-3 or TRBV12-4 and TRBJ1-3; D not resolved. Trimming took 2 bases from V and 8 from J, leaving 19 bases between them. This CDR3 has 16 residues. In nucleotides, the CDR3 is TGTGCCAGCAGTTTATATTTGTTCGACGGCTCCGACACCATATATTTT. Encoded protein: CASSLYLFDGSDTIYF.

This clonotype was observed a handful of times. V is TRBV29-1 and J is TRBJ2-7, with D perhaps TRBD2 (6 bases). This CDR3 is 12 amino acids long. V lost 4 bases and J 2 bases, leaving 9 bases between the germline ends. Germline V gene data show CDR1 as SQVTM and CDR2 as ANQGSEA. CDR3 nucleotides: TGCAGCGTTGGGAGGGCCCCCTACGAGCAGTACTTC. It specifies CSVGRAPYEQYF.

The CDR3 region is CASTAGGGSADTQYF. The CDR3 DNA reads TGTGCCAGCACTGCAGGGGGCGGAAGCGCAGATACGCAGTATTTT. The rearrangement links TRBV3-1 to TRBJ2-3; 8 nucleotides line up with TRBD1. Germline V gene lookup returns CDR1 LGHDT and CDR2 YNNKEL (reference sequence). Trimming took 7 bases from V and 4 from J; bases not matched to a gene: 10. This CDR3 is built from 15 residues.

This clonotype was seen at least ten times. The genes are TRBV7-6 and TRBJ2-7, with D maybe TRBD2 (5 bases). Trimming removed 1 base at V and 5 bases at J, with 12 bases between. Germline V gene data show CDR1 as SGHVS and CDR2 as FNYEAQ. This CDR3 spans 14 amino acids. The CDR3 nucleotides are TGTGCCAGCAGCTTAGTCAGTTCGCGGGACGAGCAGTACTTC. Its protein product is CASSLVSSRDEQYF.

The rearrangement uses TRBV11-2 and TRBJ2-1; D is unclear. The CDR3 contains 13 residues. V lost 5 bases and J lost 3, with 8 bases in between. Germline V gene data show CDR1 as SGHAT and CDR2 as FQNNGV. In DNA, the CDR3 is TGTGCCAGCAGCCCCCGGGTCTACAATGAGCAGTTCTTC. Encoded protein: CASSPRVYNEQFF.

This clonotype has just one count. The chain has TRBV30 and TRBJ2-1, with 7 nucleotides matching TRBD2. CDR3 length equals 12 residues. CDR1 and CDR2 (germline): GTSNPN, SVGIG (reference sequence). With 0 bases clipped from V and 11 bases from J, the junction kept 4 bases outside the gene matches. CDR3 sequence reads: CAWSVPSGKQFF. The CDR3 DNA reads as TGTGCCTGGAGTGTACCGAGCGGGAAGCAGTTCTTC.

As DNA, the CDR3 is TGTGCCAGCAGCTTAGCGGCGGGGGCGCGGGATACGCAGTATTTT. Amino acids: CASSLAAGARDTQYF. The chain uses TRBV7-6 and TRBJ2-3; a possible D gene is TRBD2 (7 bases). Trimming shortened V by 0 bases and J by 6 bases, and 13 bases separated the two germline ends. The CDR3 contains 15 residues. Germline-derived CDR1 and CDR2 are SGHVS and FNYEAQ. Combining the CDR3 with reference TRBV7-6 and TRBJ2-3 gives the whole variable domain GAGVSQSPRYKVTKRGQDVALRCDPISGHVSLYWYRQALGQGPEFLTYFNYEAQQDKSGLPNDRFSAERPEGSISTLTIQRTEQRDSAMYRCASSLAAGARDTQYFGPGTRLTVL.